This TCR beta chain was sequenced in a study of T cell changes during pregnancy in multiple sclerosis. This table comes from immunoSEQ multiplex PCR, and its TCRdb copy is limited to in-frame clones, with some not included. Of about 75,000 clones listed, 94% are singletons. This TCR was recovered from a female donor with multiple sclerosis, enrolled in a pregnancy study. The sample in question was CD4+ T cells from peripheral blood mononuclear cells, obtained after pregnancy.

The CDR3 nucleotides read TGTGCCAGCAGTTGGCTCGGAGGGGCGAACACCGGGGAGCTGTTTTTT. Translation: CASSWLGGANTGELFF. V is TRBV6-5 and J is TRBJ2-2, with D possibly being TRBD2 (6 bases). Germline V lookup: CDR1 MNHEY, CDR2 SVGAGI. The CDR3 contains 16 residues. The V and J ends lost 4 bases and 0 bases respectively, with 12 bases between them.